A single sample is the source of the 18 T cell receptor beta chains below, sequenced in a study of blood T cells in healthy people across ages. Then a second PCR, running about 7 to 11 cycles, was carried out with a sample-barcoded 5' primer and a J-beta primer mix. MiXCR, applied by TCRdb to the 5' RACE reads, yields one record per CDR3 protein. The table includes about 1.1 million distinct CDR3 sequences, around two fifths detected once. The sequencing input was blood. The origin of the receptors is a man in his late teens or twenties in good health.

In this sample, this clonotype turned up a few times. The chain combines TRBV5-1 with TRBJ2-3; no clear D. Trimming removed 4 bases at V and 6 bases at J, with 12 bases between. The CDR3 has 13 residues. From germline, CDR1 is SGHRS and CDR2 YFSETQ. The CDR3 sequence is CASSPESGDTQYF. In DNA form, the CDR3 reads TGCGCCAGCAGCCCCGAGTCCGGCGATACGCAGTATTTT.

This sequence joins TRBV20-1 and TRBJ2-1; TRBD2 matches at 8 bases. Germline trimming cut 6 bases from V and 6 bases from J; bases unmatched to any gene: 13. CDR3 length: 15 amino acids. CDR1 is DFQATT and CDR2 is SNEGSKA in the germline V gene (reference sequence). The CDR3 here is CSARDYQRGSNEQFF. The CDR3, as DNA: TGCAGTGCCAGGGATTACCAGCGGGGGAGCAATGAGCAGTTCTTC.

This chain uses TRBV5-1 with TRBJ2-1; tentatively, D is TRBD1 (5 bases). V was cut by 4 bases and J by 8 bases, with 25 bases left in between. Germline assignment: CDR1 SGHRS and CDR2 YFSETQ. This CDR3 comprises 17 residues. CDR3 sequence reads: CASSPRKTTTDNHEQFF. CDR3 bases: TGCGCCAGCAGCCCACGAAAGACAACGACAGATAACCATGAGCAGTTCTTC.

In its sample, this clonotype was seen a few times. The CDR3 DNA is TGCAGCGTTCTCCCCCCCTCCAGCAGCGATGAGCAGTTCTTC. Translating gives CSVLPPSSSDEQFF. J is TRBJ2-1 and V is TRBV29-1; D unresolved. V lost 5 bases to trimming and J lost 8 bases, with 19 bases between them. Germline CDR1 is SQVTM and CDR2 is ANQGSEA. The CDR3 is 14 amino acids.

There are a few counts of this clonotype. This sequence joins TRBV4-3 and TRBJ2-1; 7 bases are a match to TRBD1. The V and J ends lost 0 bases and 8 bases, in that order; junction bases with no gene match: 7. Germline-derived CDR1 and CDR2 are LGHNA and YSLEER. This CDR3 spans 15 amino acids. DNA of the CDR3: TGCGCCAGCAGCCAAGAGGAGACAGGGTATTATGAGCAGTTCTTC. Residues: CASSQEETGYYEQFF.

This clonotype occurred once. This chain links TRBV7-3 with TRBJ2-1; D might be TRBD2 (5 bases). V was clipped by 5 bases and J by 5 bases, with 22 bases between them. CDR1 is SGHTA and CDR2 is FQGTGA in the germline V gene. CDR3 size: 17 residues. As DNA, the CDR3 is TGTGCCAGCAGCGAGGGTGCAACAGCCCCAAGAAACAATGAGCAGTTCTTC. Protein product: CASSEGATAPRNNEQFF.

The chain recombines TRBV20-1 with TRBJ1-1; D perhaps matches TRBD1 (6 bases). The CDR3 runs to 17 residues. Trimming stripped 0 bases from V and 1 base from J, with 18 bases between. Germline V gives CDR1 DFQATT, CDR2 SNEGSKA (reference sequence). CDR3 DNA sequence: TGCAGTGCTAGAGACGGGGTGGCAGGGGAATCGAACACTGAAGCTTTCTTT. This translates into CSARDGVAGESNTEAFF.

This clonotype was recorded once. J is TRBJ2-1 and V is TRBV20-1; 7 bases match TRBD1. Germline CDR1 DFQATT, CDR2 SNEGSKA (reference sequence). This CDR3 is 14 amino acids long. V dropped 6 bases and J dropped 13; count of bases not matched to a gene: 18. The CDR3 region is CSAIRGDSQETQFF. In DNA, the CDR3 is TGCAGTGCGATCAGAGGGGACAGCCAAGAGACCCAGTTCTTC.

The genes are TRBV20-1 and TRBJ2-5; D is tentatively TRBD1 or TRBD2 (5 bases each). V gave up 5 bases and J gave up 7 bases, with 20 bases separating them. Germline V gene data show CDR1 as DFQATT and CDR2 as SNEGSKA (reference sequence). CDR3 size: 14 residues. CDR3 in DNA: TGCAGTGCTCCAGCCGGGACGTACAAGGTGACCCAGTACTTC. Its protein product is CSAPAGTYKVTQYF.

This sequence joins TRBV6-2 or TRBV6-3 and TRBJ1-2; D is undetermined. V dropped 7 bases and J dropped 2 bases, with 17 bases sitting between them. This CDR3 is built from 15 residues. Germline assignment: CDR1 MNHEY and CDR2 SVGEGT. Here the CDR3 DNA reads TGTGCCAGCACGAGAAAGGTTGGGCCCAACTATGGCTACACCTTC. As protein: CASTRKVGPNYGYTF.

A few counts support this clonotype. This chain joins TRBV10-3 and TRBJ2-1; D ambiguous. This CDR3 is built from 15 residues. V shed 2 bases and J shed 0 bases, with 8 bases lying between them. The germline gives CDR1 ENHRY, CDR2 SYGVKD. In DNA, the CDR3 is TGTGCCATCAGTGAGCAGCTAAGCTCCTACAATGAGCAGTTCTTC. Its translation: CAISEQLSSYNEQFF.

The chain joins TRBV5-1 to TRBJ2-5; 7 nucleotides align to TRBD1. There are 14 residues in the CDR3. After removal of 4 bases from V and 5 bases from J, the junction contained 8 bases not matched to a gene. Germline CDR1 and CDR2: SGHRS and YFSETQ. The CDR3 sequence: CASSRDRVLETQYF. The CDR3 bases are TGCGCCAGCAGCCGAGACAGGGTGCTCGAGACCCAGTACTTC.

This clonotype was seen a few times. The chain couples TRBV7-6 to TRBJ2-5; D is unresolved. The CDR3 length is 15 residues. Germline V gene lookup returns CDR1 SGHVS and CDR2 FNYEAQ. V was cut by 0 bases and J by 0 bases, with 8 bases left in between. Written as DNA, the CDR3 is TGTGCCAGCAGCTTAGCTTTCGCTAACCAAGAGACCCAGTACTTC. Protein product: CASSLAFANQETQYF.

The chain couples TRBV3-1 to TRBJ2-1, with TRBD2 matching 8 bases. Unmatched junction bases numbered 5, after V lost 1 base and J lost 3 bases. Germline V gives CDR1 LGHDT, CDR2 YNNKEL (reference sequence). This CDR3 region has 16 residues. CDR3 sequence reads: CASSQVRAGGYNEQFF. CDR3 nucleotide sequence: TGTGCCAGCAGCCAAGTGCGGGCGGGGGGCTACAATGAGCAGTTCTTC.

The V call is TRBV7-9, the J call TRBJ2-1; possible D gene TRBD2, 6 bases. Trimming stripped 6 bases from V and 13 bases from J, with 25 bases between. This CDR3 is 15 amino acids long. The germline V gene encodes CDR1 SEHNR and CDR2 FQNEAQ (reference sequence). Here the CDR3 DNA reads TGTGCCAGCAGTGGACTTCCGGGACTCCCAGAGACCCAGTTCTTC. Translating gives CASSGLPGLPETQFF.

The chain carries TRBV29-1 and TRBJ2-1; TRBD1 is a possible D gene (6 bases). V was shortened by 4 bases and J by 7 bases, with 11 bases between the two germline ends. Per the germline V gene, CDR1 is SQVTM and CDR2 is ANQGSEA. There are 12 residues in the CDR3. The CDR3 sequence is CSVVQGTNEQFF. The DNA of the CDR3 is TGCAGCGTTGTACAGGGCACGAATGAGCAGTTCTTC.

This clonotype was picked up a small number of times. V is TRBV20-1 and J is TRBJ2-1; 10 positions agree with TRBD2. Germline-derived CDR1 and CDR2 are DFQATT and SNEGSKA (reference sequence). This CDR3 comprises 17 residues. J gave up 2 bases and V 3 bases, and 10 bases lay outside the gene matches. Here the CDR3 DNA reads TGCAGTGCTAGGGTCGGCTTAGCGGGGGGTGCCTACAATGAGCAGTTCTTC. Amino acid sequence: CSARVGLAGGAYNEQFF.

This chain connects TRBV27 to TRBJ1-1; 8 nucleotides align to TRBD1. Losses at the gene ends were 3 bases for V and 1 base for J; bases not matched to a gene: 7. The CDR3 totals 16 residues. Germline CDR1 and CDR2: MNHEY and SMNVEV (reference sequence). The DNA of the CDR3 is TGTGCCAGCAGTTTCCTCGGACAGGGATCGAACACTGAAGCTTTCTTT. Translated: CASSFLGQGSNTEAFF.